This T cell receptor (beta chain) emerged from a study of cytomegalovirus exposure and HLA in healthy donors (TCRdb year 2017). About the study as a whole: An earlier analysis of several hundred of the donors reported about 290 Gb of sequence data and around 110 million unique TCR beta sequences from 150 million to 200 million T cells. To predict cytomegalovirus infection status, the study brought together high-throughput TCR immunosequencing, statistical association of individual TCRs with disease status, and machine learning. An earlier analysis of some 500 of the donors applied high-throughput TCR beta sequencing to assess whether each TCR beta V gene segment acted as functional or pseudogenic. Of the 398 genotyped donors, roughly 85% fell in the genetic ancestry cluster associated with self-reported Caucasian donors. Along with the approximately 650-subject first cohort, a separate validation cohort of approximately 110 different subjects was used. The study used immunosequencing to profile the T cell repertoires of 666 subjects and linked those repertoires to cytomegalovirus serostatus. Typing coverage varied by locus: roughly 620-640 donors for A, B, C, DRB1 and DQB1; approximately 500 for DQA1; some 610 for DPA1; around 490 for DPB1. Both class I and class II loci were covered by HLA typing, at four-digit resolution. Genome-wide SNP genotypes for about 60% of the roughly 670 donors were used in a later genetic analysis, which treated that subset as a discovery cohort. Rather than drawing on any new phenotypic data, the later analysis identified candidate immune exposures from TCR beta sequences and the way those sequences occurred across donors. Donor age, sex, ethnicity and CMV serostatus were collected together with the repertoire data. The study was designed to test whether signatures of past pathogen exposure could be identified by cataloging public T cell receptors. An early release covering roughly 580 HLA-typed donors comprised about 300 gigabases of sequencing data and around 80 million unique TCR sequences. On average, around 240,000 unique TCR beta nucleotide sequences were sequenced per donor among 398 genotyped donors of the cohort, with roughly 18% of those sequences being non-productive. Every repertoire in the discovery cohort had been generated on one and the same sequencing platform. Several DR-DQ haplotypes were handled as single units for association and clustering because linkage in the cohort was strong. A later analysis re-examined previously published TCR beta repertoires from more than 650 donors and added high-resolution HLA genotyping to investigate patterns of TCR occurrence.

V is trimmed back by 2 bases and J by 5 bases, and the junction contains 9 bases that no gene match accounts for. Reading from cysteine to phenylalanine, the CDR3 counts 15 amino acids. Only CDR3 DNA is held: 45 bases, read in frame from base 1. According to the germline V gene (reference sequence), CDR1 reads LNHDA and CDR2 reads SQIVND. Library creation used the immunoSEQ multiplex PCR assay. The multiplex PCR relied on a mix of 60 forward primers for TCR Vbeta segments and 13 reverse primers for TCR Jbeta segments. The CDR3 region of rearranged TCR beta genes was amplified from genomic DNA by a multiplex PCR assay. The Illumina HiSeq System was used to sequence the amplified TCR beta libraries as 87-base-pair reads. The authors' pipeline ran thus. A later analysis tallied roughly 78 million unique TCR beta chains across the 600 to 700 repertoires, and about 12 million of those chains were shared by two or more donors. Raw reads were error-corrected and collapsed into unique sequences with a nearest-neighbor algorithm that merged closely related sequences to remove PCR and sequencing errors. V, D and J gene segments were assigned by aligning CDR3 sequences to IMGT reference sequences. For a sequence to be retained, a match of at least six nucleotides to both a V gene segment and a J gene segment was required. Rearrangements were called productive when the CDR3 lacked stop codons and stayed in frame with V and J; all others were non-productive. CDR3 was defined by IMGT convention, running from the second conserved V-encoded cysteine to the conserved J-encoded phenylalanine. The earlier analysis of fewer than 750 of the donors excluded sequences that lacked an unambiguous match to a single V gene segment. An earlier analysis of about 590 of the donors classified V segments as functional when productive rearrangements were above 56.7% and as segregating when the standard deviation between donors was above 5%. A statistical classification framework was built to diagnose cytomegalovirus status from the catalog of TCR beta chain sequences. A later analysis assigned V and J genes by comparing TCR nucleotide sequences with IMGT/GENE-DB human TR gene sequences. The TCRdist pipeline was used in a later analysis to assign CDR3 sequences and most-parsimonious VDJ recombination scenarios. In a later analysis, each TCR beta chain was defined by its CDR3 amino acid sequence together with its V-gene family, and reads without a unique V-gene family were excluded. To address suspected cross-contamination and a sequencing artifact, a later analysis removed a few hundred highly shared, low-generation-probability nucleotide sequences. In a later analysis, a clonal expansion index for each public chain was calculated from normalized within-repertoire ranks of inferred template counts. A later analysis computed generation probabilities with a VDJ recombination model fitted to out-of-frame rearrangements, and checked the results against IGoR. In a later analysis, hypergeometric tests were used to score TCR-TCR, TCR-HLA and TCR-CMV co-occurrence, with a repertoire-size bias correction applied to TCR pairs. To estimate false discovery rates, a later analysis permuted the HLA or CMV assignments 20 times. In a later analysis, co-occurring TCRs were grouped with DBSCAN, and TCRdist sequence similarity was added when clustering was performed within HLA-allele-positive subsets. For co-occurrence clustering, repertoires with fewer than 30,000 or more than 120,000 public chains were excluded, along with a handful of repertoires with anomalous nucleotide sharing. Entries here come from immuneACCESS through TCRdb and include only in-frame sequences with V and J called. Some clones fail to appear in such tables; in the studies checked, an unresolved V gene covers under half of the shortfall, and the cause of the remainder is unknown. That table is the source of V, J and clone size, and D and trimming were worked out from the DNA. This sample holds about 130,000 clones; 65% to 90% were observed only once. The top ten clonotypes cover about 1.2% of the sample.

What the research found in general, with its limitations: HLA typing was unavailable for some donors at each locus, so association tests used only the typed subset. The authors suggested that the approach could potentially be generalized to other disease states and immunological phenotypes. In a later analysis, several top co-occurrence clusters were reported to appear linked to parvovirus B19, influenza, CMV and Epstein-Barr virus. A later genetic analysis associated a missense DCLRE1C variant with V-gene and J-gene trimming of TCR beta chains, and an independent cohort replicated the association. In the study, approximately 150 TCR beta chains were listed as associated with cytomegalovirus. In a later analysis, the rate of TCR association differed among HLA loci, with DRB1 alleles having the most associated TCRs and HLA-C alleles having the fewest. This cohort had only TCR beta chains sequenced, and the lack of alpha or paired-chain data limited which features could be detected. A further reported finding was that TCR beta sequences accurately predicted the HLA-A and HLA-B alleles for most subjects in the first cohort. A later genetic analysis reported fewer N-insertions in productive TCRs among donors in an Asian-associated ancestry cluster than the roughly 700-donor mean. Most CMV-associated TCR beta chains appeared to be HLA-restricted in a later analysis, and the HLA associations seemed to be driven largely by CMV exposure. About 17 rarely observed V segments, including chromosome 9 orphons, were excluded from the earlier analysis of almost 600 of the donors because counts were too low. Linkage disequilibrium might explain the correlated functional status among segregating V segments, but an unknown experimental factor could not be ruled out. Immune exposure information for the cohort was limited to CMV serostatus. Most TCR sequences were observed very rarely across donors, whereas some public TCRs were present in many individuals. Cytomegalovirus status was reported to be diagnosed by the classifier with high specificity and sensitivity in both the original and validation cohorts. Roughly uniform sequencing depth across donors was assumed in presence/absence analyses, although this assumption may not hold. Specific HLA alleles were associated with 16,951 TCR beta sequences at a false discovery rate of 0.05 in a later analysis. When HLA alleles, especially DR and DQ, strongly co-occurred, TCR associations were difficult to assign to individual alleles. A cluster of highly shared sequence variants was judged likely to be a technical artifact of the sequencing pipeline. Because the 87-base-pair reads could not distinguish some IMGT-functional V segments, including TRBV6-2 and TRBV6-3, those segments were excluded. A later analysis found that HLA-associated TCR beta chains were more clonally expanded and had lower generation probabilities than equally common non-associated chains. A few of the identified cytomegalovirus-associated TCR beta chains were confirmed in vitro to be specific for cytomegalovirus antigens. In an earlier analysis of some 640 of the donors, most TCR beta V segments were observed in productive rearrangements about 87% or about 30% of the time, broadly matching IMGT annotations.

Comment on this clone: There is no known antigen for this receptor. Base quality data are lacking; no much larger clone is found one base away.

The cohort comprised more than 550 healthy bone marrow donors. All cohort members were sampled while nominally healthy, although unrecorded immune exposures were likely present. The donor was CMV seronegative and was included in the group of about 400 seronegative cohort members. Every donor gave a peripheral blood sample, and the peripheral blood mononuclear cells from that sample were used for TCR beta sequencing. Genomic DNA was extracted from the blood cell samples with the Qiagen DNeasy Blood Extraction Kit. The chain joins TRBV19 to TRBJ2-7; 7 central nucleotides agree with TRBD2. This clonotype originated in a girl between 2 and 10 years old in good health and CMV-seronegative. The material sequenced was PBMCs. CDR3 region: CASSILGGSFNEQYF. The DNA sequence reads TGTGCCAGTAGTATATTGGGCGGGAGTTTCAACGAGCAGTACTTC.